The rows below give T cell receptor beta chains drawn from one sample of a study of identical twins. TCRdb used MiXCR to reprocess the 5' RACE reads, holding one entry per CDR3 protein. The table records approximately 630,000 distinct CDR3 sequences, about 7.1% of them present only once. This sample was shared with a second study, whose subject was yellow fever vaccine responses in identical twins.

The sequenced material came from PBMCs. The origin of the receptors is a woman aged 18-35 years in good health. Each CDR3 is given with its conserved first and last residue. D genes are given only for firm matches. Rows give clone size only sometimes, using once, few, many, or a class for an expanded clone.

J,D,V,size,DNA,CDR3
TRBJ1-3,NA,TRBV7-9,NA,TGTGCCAGCAGCTCAGTTTCGGGGGCTGGAAACACCATATATTTT,CASSSVSGAGNTIYF
TRBJ2-2,TRBD2,TRBV7-2,many,TGTGCCAGCAGCTTAGGGATCGGCGGGAGGACCGGGGAGCTGTTTTTT,CASSLGIGGRTGELFF
TRBJ2-3,NA,TRBV20-1,few,TGCAGTGCTATTGACTCCCGCACAGATACGCAGTATTTT,CSAIDSRTDTQYF
TRBJ1-3,NA,TRBV27,many,TGTGCCAGCAGGGGAACTGGCACCATATATTTT,CASRGTGTIYF
TRBJ1-1,NA,TRBV29-1,many,TGCAGCGTTGAAAGGGACACTGAAGCTTTCTTT,CSVERDTEAFF
TRBJ2-4,NA,TRBV7-6,few,TGTGCCAGCAGCACCGGGCCTTCCCAAAGTGACATTCAGTACTTC,CASSTGPSQSDIQYF
TRBJ2-4,NA,TRBV21-1,few,TGTGCCAGCAGGACAGGGGCCAAAAACATTCAGTACTTC,CASRTGAKNIQYF
TRBJ1-1,NA,TRBV20-1,many,TGCAGTGCTACTCCCTTTGGTGTGAAGAACACTGAAGCTTTCTTT,CSATPFGVKNTEAFF
TRBJ2-2,NA,TRBV27,NA,TGTGCCAGCAGTACGGCCGGGACATTGGAGACCGGGGAGCTGTTTTTT,CASSTAGTLETGELFF
TRBJ2-1,TRBD2,TRBV24-1,few,TGTGCCACCAGTGATTTCTCCCGGGAGGCATCTAATGAGCAGTTCTTC,CATSDFSREASNEQFF
TRBJ1-4,NA,TRBV3-1,few,TGTGCCAGCAGCCAAGATCTGGAGGGAAAGGCGCGTGAAAAACTGTTTTTT,CASSQDLEGKAREKLFF
TRBJ2-1,TRBD1,TRBV11-2,NA,TGTGCCAGCAGTCCGATCCCGGGACAGGGGATAAATGAGCAGTTCTTC,CASSPIPGQGINEQFF
TRBJ2-1,NA,TRBV5-1,many,TGCGCCAGCAGCCTGTCAGGGAACAATGAGCAGTTCTTC,CASSLSGNNEQFF
TRBJ2-1,NA,TRBV12-3/TRBV12-4,many,TGTGCCAGTGCCCTGGTTGTGGAGGGTGAGCAGTTCTTC,CASALVVEGEQFF
TRBJ1-5,NA,TRBV21-1,NA,TGTGCCAGCAGCAAGCGGACAGGCTCCGGTCAGCCCCAGCATTTT,CASSKRTGSGQPQHF
TRBJ1-6,NA,TRBV3-1,few,TGTGCCAGCAGCCAAGGAGGGACGGATAATTCACCCCTCCACTTT,CASSQGGTDNSPLHF
TRBJ2-3,TRBD2,TRBV7-2,NA,TGTGCCAGCATCTTAGGGACTAGCGGGAGTGGCACAGATACGCAGTATTTT,CASILGTSGSGTDTQYF
TRBJ2-7,TRBD2,TRBV7-2,NA,TGTGCCAGCAGCGGAAGCGGGAGTAGGGCCTACGAGCAGTACTTC,CASSGSGSRAYEQYF